This record concerns one TCR beta chain sequence. Antigen: not known. The entry originates in a study of cytomegalovirus exposure and HLA in healthy donors. General study results and limits: Sequencing depth across donors, presence/absence analyses assumed, was roughly uniform. Many donors shared some public TCRs, even though most TCR sequences were rare.

CDR3 size: 14 residues. CDR1 is SNHLY and CDR2 is FYNNEI in the germline V gene. V lost 4 bases and J 2 bases, leaving 8 bases between the germline ends. Both 60 Vbeta primers and 13 Jbeta primers went into the PCR. Sequenced by immunoSEQ multiplex PCR; TCRdb stores in-frame clones only, minus some. This sample's clone table lists some 200,000 clones. There were likely unrecorded immune exposures, though donors were nominally healthy when sampled. The V gene is TRBV2, the J gene TRBJ1-4, with D unresolved. The receptor was derived from a woman between 18 and 29 years old in good health and CMV-seropositive. Source material: PBMCs. As DNA, the CDR3 is TGTGCCAGCAGTGGACGAGGGACTAATGAAAAACTGTTTTTT. Translating it yields CASSGRGTNEKLFF.